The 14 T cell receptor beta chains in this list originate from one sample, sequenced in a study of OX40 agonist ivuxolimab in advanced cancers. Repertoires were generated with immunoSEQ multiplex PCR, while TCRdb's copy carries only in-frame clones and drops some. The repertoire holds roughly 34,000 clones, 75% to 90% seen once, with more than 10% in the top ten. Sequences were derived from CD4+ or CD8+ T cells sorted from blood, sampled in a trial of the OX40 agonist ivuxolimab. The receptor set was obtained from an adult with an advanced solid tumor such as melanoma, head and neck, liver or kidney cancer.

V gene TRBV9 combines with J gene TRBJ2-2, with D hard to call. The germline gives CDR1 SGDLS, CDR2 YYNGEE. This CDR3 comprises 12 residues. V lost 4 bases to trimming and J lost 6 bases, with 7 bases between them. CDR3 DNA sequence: TGTGCCAGCAGCCCCTACTCCGGGGAGCTGTTTTTT. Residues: CASSPYSGELFF.

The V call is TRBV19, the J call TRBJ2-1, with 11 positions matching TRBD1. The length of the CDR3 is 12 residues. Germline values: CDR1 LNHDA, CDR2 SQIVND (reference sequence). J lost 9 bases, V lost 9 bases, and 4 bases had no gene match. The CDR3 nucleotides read TGTGCCAGCGGACAGGGGGCGATTGAGCAGTTCTTC. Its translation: CASGQGAIEQFF.

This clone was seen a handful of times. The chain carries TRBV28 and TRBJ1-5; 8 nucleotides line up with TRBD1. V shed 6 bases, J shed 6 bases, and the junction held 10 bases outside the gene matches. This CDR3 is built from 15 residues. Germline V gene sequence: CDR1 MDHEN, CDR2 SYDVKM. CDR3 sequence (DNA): TGTGCCAGCAGGCAGGACAGGGAGAAGGTTCAGCCCCAGCATTTT. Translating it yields CASRQDREKVQPQHF. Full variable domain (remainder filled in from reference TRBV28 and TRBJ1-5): DVKVTQSSRYLVKRTGEKVFLECVQDMDHENMFWYRQDPGLGLRLIYFSYDVKMKEKGDIPEGYSVSREKKERFSLILESASTNQTSMYLCASRQDREKVQPQHFGDGTRLSIL.

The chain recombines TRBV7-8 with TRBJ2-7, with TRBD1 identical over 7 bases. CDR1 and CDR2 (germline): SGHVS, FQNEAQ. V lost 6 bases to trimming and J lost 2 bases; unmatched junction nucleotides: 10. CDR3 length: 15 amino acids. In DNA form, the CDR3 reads TGTGCCAGCAGTCCAATAGGGGGCCTAACCTACGAGCAGTACTTC. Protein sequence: CASSPIGGLTYEQYF.

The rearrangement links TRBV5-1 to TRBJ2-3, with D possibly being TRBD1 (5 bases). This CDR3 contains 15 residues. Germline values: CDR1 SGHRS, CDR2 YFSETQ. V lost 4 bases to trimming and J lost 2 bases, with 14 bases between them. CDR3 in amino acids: CASSLDSTYTDTQYF. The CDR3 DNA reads TGCGCCAGCAGCCTAGACAGCACCTACACAGATACGCAGTATTTT.

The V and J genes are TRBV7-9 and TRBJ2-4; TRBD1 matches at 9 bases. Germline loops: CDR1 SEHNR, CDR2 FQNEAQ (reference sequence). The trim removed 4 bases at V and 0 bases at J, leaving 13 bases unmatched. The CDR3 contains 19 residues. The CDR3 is CASSSTTWDRDLAKNIQYF. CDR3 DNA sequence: TGTGCCAGCAGCTCAACCACGTGGGACAGGGATCTAGCCAAAAACATTCAGTACTTC.

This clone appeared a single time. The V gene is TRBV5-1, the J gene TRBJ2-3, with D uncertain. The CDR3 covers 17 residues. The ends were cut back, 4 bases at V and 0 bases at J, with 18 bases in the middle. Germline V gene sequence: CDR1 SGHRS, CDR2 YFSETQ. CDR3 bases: TGCGCCAGCAGCCTGTGGAATTCTGTATCTAGCACAGATACGCAGTATTTT. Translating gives CASSLWNSVSSTDTQYF. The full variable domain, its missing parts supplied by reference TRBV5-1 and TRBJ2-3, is KAGVTQTPRYLIKTRGQQVTLSCSPISGHRSVSWYQQTPGQGLQFLFEYFSETQRNKGNFPGRFSGRQFSNSRSEMNVSTLELGDSALYLCASSLWNSVSSTDTQYFGPGTRLTVL.

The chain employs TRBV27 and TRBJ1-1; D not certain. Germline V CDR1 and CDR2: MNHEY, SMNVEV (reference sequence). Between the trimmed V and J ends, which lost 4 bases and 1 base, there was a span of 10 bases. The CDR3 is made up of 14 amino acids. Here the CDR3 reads CASSSTLANTEAFF. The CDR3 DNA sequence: TGTGCCAGCAGTTCTACCCTTGCGAACACTGAAGCTTTCTTT.

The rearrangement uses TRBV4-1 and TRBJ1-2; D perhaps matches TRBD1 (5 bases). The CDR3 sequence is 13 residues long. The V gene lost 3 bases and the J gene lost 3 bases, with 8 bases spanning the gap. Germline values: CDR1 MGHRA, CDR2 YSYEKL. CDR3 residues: CASSHRVDYGYTF. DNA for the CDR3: TGCGCCAGCAGCCACAGGGTAGACTATGGCTACACCTTC.

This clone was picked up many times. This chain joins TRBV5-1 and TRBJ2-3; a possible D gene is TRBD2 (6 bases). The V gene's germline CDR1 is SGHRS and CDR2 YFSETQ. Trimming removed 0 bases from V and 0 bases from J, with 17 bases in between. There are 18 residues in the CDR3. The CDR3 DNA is TGCGCCAGCAGCTTGGGGCGCACTGGGGGGAGCAGCACAGATACGCAGTATTTT. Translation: CASSLGRTGGSSTDTQYF.

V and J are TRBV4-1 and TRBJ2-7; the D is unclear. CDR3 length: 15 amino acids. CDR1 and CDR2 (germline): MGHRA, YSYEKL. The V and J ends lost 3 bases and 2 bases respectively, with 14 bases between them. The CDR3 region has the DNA TGCGCCAGCAGCCACACAGCAGGCGGTACCTACGAGCAGTACTTC. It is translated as CASSHTAGGTYEQYF.

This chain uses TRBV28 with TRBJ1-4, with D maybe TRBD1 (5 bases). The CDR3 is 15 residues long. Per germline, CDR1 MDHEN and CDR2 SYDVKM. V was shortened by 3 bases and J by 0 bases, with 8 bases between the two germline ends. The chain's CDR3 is CASSFTRATNEKLFF. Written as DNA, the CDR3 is TGTGCCAGCAGTTTCACCAGGGCAACTAATGAAAAACTGTTTTTT. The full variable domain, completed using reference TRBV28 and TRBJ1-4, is DVKVTQSSRYLVKRTGEKVFLECVQDMDHENMFWYRQDPGLGLRLIYFSYDVKMKEKGDIPEGYSVSREKKERFSLILESASTNQTSMYLCASSFTRATNEKLFFGSGTQLSVL.

CDR3: CASSLLGSGQGLPQETQYF. CDR3 bases: TGTGCCAGCAGCTTATTAGGGAGTGGGCAGGGGCTCCCTCAAGAGACCCAGTACTTC. The chain has TRBV7-6 and TRBJ2-5; tentative D call: TRBD1 (6 bases). Trimming took 2 bases from V and 2 from J, leaving 24 bases between them. Germline loops: CDR1 SGHVS, CDR2 FNYEAQ. The CDR3 totals 19 residues.

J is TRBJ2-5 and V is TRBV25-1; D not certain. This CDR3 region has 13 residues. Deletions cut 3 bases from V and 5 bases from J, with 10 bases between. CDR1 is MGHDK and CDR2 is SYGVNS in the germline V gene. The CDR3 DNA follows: TGTGCCAGCAGTGACTGGGGTGTGGAGACCCAGTACTTC. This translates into CASSDWGVETQYF.